The 18 T cell receptor beta chains given below trace back to one sample, sequenced in a study of response to subunit inactivated influenza vaccine. Using its own MiXCR run on the RT-PCR reads, TCRdb lists one record per CDR3 protein. The profile covers around 580,000 distinct CDR3 sequences, with 14% appearing a single time and 11% taken by the ten largest. Specimen: PBMCs from blood, collected 11 to 12 days after vaccination. These receptors all come from a man aged 50-59 years who received an inactivated influenza vaccine.

The chain joins TRBV12-3 or TRBV12-4 to TRBJ2-7, with TRBD1 matching over 7 bases. There are 12 residues in the CDR3. V was pared by 7 bases and J by 6 bases, with 6 bases of the junction left unmatched. The CDR3: CASTTGQFEQYF. In DNA form, the CDR3 reads TGTGCCAGCACCACGGGACAGTTCGAGCAGTACTTC.

This clonotype was seen only a few times. Germline and junction disagree at one end, which may indicate a read error. This CDR3 reads CASSLGDKTGVLFF. The CDR3 DNA is TGTGCCAGCAGCTTAGGTGATAAGACAGGGGTGCTGTTTTTT. The V and J genes are TRBV7-7 and TRBJ2-2, with TRBD1 matching 8 bases. The germline CDR1 and CDR2 sequences are SSHAT and FNYEAQ (reference sequence). The length of the CDR3 is 14 residues.

This clonotype occurred a few times. This chain joins TRBV28 and TRBJ1-2, with unresolved D. V dropped 5 bases and J dropped 0 bases, with 13 bases sitting between them. Germline V gene sequence: CDR1 MDHEN, CDR2 SYDVKM. The CDR3 spans 15 residues. The CDR3: CASSPLRLANYGYTF. The CDR3 region has the DNA TGTGCCAGCAGTCCCCTCAGGCTAGCTAACTATGGCTACACCTTC.

This clonotype was counted between two and nine times. The chain has TRBV29-1 and TRBJ1-2, with 8 bases lining up with TRBD1. CDR3 size: 12 residues. Trimming at V came to 3 bases and at J to 4 bases, leaving 1 base not matched to a gene. Germline CDR1 SQVTM, CDR2 ANQGSEA. CDR3 DNA sequence: TGCAGCGTTGATGGACAGGGCTATGGCTACACCTTC. Protein sequence: CSVDGQGYGYTF.

The rearrangement joins TRBV4-3 to TRBJ2-5; the D gene is possibly TRBD1 (5 bases). The CDR3 covers 15 residues. Between the trimmed V and J ends, which lost 1 base and 5 bases, there was a span of 14 bases. The germline gives CDR1 LGHNA, CDR2 YSLEER. This chain's CDR3 is CASSQGQRRQETQYF. The CDR3 region has the DNA TGCGCCAGCAGCCAAGGTCAGAGACGACAGGAGACCCAGTACTTC.

In its sample, this clonotype was seen a few times. The chain has TRBV10-2 and TRBJ2-3; D gene unclear. The CDR3 covers 15 residues. Germline V gene sequence: CDR1 WSHSY, CDR2 SAAADI. V lost 5 bases and J lost 1, with 13 bases in between. The CDR3 DNA is TGCGCCAGCAGTAAGGGTCAGACCGGCACAGATACGCAGTATTTT. Translated: CASSKGQTGTDTQYF.

The chain combines TRBV6-1 with TRBJ1-5, with D possibly TRBD1 on 5 matching bases. Germline CDR1 is MNHNS and CDR2 is SASEGT. This CDR3 comprises 14 residues. The V end was cut by 8 bases, the J end by 3 bases, with 14 bases between. The chain's CDR3 is CASGGEGYNQPQHF. In nucleotides, the CDR3 is TGTGCCAGCGGGGGAGAGGGGTACAATCAGCCCCAGCATTTT.

This clonotype came up a few times. V is TRBV11-2 and J is TRBJ1-2; D not certain. The CDR3 totals 15 residues. Deletions cut 4 bases from V and 1 base from J, with 13 bases between. Germline loops: CDR1 SGHAT, CDR2 FQNNGV. CDR3 coding DNA: TGTGCCAGCAGCTCACTAAGGCCGGATAACTATGGCTACACCTTC. Protein product: CASSSLRPDNYGYTF.

The rearrangement links TRBV11-2 to TRBJ1-1, with D tentatively TRBD1 (6 bases). The V gene's germline CDR1 is SGHAT and CDR2 FQNNGV. The germline V and J ends were trimmed by 0 bases and 6 bases, with 20 bases remaining between them. The CDR3 length is 17 residues. The CDR3, as DNA: TGTGCCAGCAGCTTAGATAGGGGGGCTAGAGGATACGCTGAAGCTTTCTTT. Its protein product is CASSLDRGARGYAEAFF.

The chain links TRBV5-1 to TRBJ2-7, with 7 bases that match TRBD1. CDR3 length equals 15 residues. V shed 4 bases and J 0 bases; nucleotides not matched to a gene: 7. CDR1 SGHRS and CDR2 YFSETQ come from the germline V gene. The CDR3 region is CASSDGTVSSYEQYF. CDR3 bases: TGCGCCAGCAGCGATGGGACAGTGAGCTCCTACGAGCAGTACTTC.

The chain combines TRBV10-3 with TRBJ2-7, with D possibly matching TRBD1 (5 bases). Germline CDR1 ENHRY, CDR2 SYGVKD. CDR3 size: 13 residues. V was trimmed by 7 bases and J by 0 bases, leaving 10 bases between them. The CDR3: CAIKDNYSYEQYF. CDR3 coding DNA: TGTGCCATCAAGGACAATTACTCCTACGAGCAGTACTTC.

There are many counts of this clonotype. The gene calls are TRBV12-3 or TRBV12-4 and TRBJ2-2; unclear D gene. This CDR3 contains 13 residues. Trimming removed 5 bases from V and 6 bases from J, with 10 bases in between. CDR3 region: CASSPLPAGELFF. In nucleotides, the CDR3 is TGTGCCAGCAGTCCCCTTCCCGCCGGGGAGCTGTTTTTT.

In its sample, this clonotype was seen a few times. The rearrangement uses TRBV20-1 and TRBJ1-2; possible D gene TRBD1, 5 bases. This CDR3 region has 14 residues. The germline V and J ends were trimmed by 6 bases and 4 bases, with 18 bases remaining between them. Germline V CDR1 and CDR2: DFQATT, SNEGSKA (reference sequence). As DNA, the CDR3 is TGCAGTGCCTCCGTCGGGGGGACTTCCTATGGCTACACCTTC. Protein sequence: CSASVGGTSYGYTF.

This clonotype has more than one count but fewer than ten. V and J are TRBV13 and TRBJ1-2; the D gene is possibly TRBD1 (5 bases). Germline loops: CDR1 PRHDT, CDR2 FYEKMQ (reference sequence). V was shortened by 10 bases and J by 4 bases, with 16 bases between the two germline ends. The CDR3 sequence is 13 residues long. The CDR3 sequence is CANRKPGTYGYTF. For the CDR3, the DNA is TGTGCCAATCGGAAGCCAGGGACCTATGGCTACACCTTC.

The chain is built from TRBV10-3 and TRBJ2-1; D is possibly TRBD2 (6 bases). V was trimmed by 3 bases and J by 3 bases, leaving 12 bases between them. The germline CDR1 and CDR2 sequences are ENHRY and SYGVKD. The CDR3 extends over 15 amino acids. The CDR3 DNA is TGTGCCATCAGTGATGCGAGACTAGTCTACAATGAGCAGTTCTTC. Its translation: CAISDARLVYNEQFF.

The table lists this clonotype with a few counts. The rearrangement links TRBV4-1 to TRBJ2-1; D is possibly TRBD1 (5 bases). Germline loops: CDR1 MGHRA, CDR2 YSYEKL. This CDR3 contains 16 residues. V dropped 3 bases and J dropped 5 bases, with 17 bases sitting between them. CDR3 region: CASSQQQGARDNEQFF. The CDR3 DNA is TGCGCCAGCAGCCAGCAACAAGGGGCGCGTGACAATGAGCAGTTCTTC.

CDR3 DNA: TGTGCCTGGAGTGCTCTTTTTACGACGTATTTT. Its translation: CAWSALFTTYF. The chain links TRBV30 to TRBJ2-3; no definite D call. Germline V lookup: CDR1 GTSNPN, CDR2 SVGIG (reference sequence). CDR3 length: 11 residues. The ends were cut back, 1 base at V and 14 bases at J, with 13 bases in the middle.

This clonotype showed up just a few times. The genes are TRBV2 and TRBJ2-5; 10 bases are shared with TRBD1. The V gene end was trimmed by 2 bases and the J gene end by 2 bases; junction bases not matched to a gene: 14. The CDR3 covers 19 residues. Per germline, CDR1 SNHLY and CDR2 FYNNEI. This chain's CDR3 is CASSESPGTGARSQETQYF. Here the CDR3 DNA reads TGTGCCAGCAGTGAATCGCCCGGGACAGGGGCCAGATCGCAAGAGACCCAGTACTTC. Full variable domain (remainder filled in from reference TRBV2 and TRBJ2-5): EPEVTQTPSHQVTQMGQEVILRCVPISNHLYFYWYRQILGQKVEFLVSFYNNEISEKSEIFDDQFSVERPDGSNFTLKIRSTKLEDSAMYFCASSESPGTGARSQETQYFGPGTRLLVL.